The text below deals with one TCR beta chain. What it binds is not known. Combining a sample-barcoded 5' primer with a J-beta primer mix, a second PCR ran for roughly 7 to 11 cycles. TCRdb used MiXCR to reprocess the 5' RACE reads, holding one entry per CDR3 protein. The table lists about 1.1 million distinct CDR3 sequences, 35% to 45% of them singletons. Germline V gives CDR1 MNHEY, CDR2 SVGAGI. The CDR3 length is 12 residues. Trimming cost V 6 bases and J 6 bases, with 11 bases left between them. This entry is derived from a study of blood T cells in healthy people across ages. Turning to the study itself: There was about one barcoded beta molecule captured by template switching per two T cells. Study findings and constraints: A conclusive naive versus antigen-experienced comparison was prevented by the unsorted PBMCs.

This chain joins TRBV6-5 and TRBJ1-2; D remains unclear. Input material: blood. This clonotype was sampled from a man aged 18 to 35 in good health. CDR3 in amino acids: CASRDGRNGYTF. For the CDR3, the DNA is TGTGCCAGCAGGGACGGGAGGAATGGCTACACCTTC.